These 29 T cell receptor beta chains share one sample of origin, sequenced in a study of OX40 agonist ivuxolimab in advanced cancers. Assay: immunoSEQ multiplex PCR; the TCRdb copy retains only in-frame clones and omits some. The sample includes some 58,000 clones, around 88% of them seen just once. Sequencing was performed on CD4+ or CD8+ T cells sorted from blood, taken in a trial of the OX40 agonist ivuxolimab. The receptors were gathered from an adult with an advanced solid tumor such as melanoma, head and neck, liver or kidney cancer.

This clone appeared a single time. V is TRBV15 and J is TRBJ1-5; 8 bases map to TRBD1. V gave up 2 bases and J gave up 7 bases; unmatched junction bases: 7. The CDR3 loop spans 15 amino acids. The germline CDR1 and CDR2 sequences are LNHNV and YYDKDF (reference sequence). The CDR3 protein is CATSRTGTGGQPQHF. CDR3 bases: TGTGCCACCAGCAGAACCGGGACAGGTGGACAGCCCCAGCATTTT. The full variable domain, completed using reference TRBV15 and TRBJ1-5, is DAMVIQNPRYQVTQFGKPVTLSCSQTLNHNVMYWYQQKSSQAPKLLFHYYDKDFNNEADTPDNFQSRRPNTSFCFLDIRSPGLGDTAMYLCATSRTGTGGQPQHFGDGTRLSIL.

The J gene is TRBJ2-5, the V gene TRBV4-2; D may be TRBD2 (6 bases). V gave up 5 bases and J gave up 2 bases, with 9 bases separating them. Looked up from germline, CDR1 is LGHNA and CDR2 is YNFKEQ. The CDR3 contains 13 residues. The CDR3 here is CASSLRGQETQYF. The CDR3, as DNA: TGTGCCAGCAGCTTACGGGGGCAAGAGACCCAGTACTTC.

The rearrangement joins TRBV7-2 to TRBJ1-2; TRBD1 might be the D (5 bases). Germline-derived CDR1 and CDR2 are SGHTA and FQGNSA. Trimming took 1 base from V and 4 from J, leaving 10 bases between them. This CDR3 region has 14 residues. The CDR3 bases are TGTGCCAGCAGCTTAGGGGACGGGACCTATGGCTACACCTTC. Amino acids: CASSLGDGTYGYTF. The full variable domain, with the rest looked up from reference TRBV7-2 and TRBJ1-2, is GAGVSQSPSNKVTEKGKDVELRCDPISGHTALYWYRQSLGQGLEFLIYFQGNSAPDKSGLPSDRFSAERTGGSVSTLTIQRTQQEDSAVYLCASSLGDGTYGYTFGSGTRLTVV.

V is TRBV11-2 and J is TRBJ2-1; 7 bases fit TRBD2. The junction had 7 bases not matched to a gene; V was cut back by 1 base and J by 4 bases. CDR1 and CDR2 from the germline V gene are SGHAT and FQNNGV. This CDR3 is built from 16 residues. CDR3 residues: CASSLGLVGGYNEQFF. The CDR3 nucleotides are TGTGCCAGCAGCTTAGGCCTAGTGGGGGGGTACAATGAGCAGTTCTTC.

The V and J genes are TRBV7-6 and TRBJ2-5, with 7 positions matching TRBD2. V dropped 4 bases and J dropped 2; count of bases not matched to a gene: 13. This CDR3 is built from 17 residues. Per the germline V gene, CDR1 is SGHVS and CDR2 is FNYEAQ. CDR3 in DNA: TGTGCCAGCAGCTCCCTTGTGCCGGGCGGGGGACAAGAGACCCAGTACTTC. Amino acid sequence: CASSSLVPGGGQETQYF.

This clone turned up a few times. The CDR3 DNA reads as TGTGCCAGCAGTATTGACACTGAAGCTTTCTTT. Protein product: CASSIDTEAFF. The chain joins TRBV2 to TRBJ1-1; D not certain. Germline V gene lookup returns CDR1 SNHLY and CDR2 FYNNEI. This CDR3 has 11 residues. V dropped 5 bases and J dropped 3 bases, with 4 bases sitting between them.

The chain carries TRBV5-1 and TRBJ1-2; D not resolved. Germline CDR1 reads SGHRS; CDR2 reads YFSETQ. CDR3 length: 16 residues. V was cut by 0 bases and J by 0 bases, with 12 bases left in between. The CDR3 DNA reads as TGCGCCAGCAGCTTGGACTCGGAAAACTCTAACTATGGCTACACCTTC. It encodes CASSLDSENSNYGYTF.

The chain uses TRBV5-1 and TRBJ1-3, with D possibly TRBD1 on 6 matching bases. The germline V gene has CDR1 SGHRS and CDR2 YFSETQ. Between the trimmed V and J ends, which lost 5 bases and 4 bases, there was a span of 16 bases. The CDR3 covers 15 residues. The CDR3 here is CASSHGGGPGNTIYF. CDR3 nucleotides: TGCGCCAGCAGTCACGGAGGGGGGCCCGGAAACACCATATATTTT.

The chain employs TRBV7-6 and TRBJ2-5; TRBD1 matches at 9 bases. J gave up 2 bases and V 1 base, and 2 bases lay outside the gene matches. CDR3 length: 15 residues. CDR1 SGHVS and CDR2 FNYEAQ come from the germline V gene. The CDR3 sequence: CASSLGDRAQETQYF. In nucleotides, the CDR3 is TGTGCCAGCAGCTTAGGGGACAGGGCTCAAGAGACCCAGTACTTC.

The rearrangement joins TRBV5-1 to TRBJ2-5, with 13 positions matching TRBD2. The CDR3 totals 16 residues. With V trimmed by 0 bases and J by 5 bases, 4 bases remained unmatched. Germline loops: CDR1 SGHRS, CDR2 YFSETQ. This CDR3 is CASSLVTSGRGETQYF. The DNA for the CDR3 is TGCGCCAGCAGCTTGGTCACTAGCGGGAGGGGCGAGACCCAGTACTTC.

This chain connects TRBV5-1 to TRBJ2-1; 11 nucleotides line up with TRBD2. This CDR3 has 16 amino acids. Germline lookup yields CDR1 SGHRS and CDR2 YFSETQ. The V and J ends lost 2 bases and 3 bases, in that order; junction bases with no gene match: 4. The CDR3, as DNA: TGCGCCAGCAGCTTTATTACTAGCGGGGGCTACAATGAGCAGTTCTTC. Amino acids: CASSFITSGGYNEQFF.

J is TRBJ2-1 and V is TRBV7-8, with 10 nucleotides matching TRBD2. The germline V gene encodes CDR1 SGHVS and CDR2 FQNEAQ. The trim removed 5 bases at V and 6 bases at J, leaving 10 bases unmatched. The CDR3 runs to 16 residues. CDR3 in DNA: TGTGCCAGCAGCCCAGAGCTAGCGGGAGTTGTCAATGAGCAGTTCTTC. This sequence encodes CASSPELAGVVNEQFF. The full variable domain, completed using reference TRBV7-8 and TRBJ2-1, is GAGVSQSPRYKVAKRGQDVALRCDPISGHVSLFWYQQALGQGPEFLTYFQNEAQLDKSGLPSDRFFAERPEGSVSTLKIQRTQQEDSAVYLCASSPELAGVVNEQFFGPGTRLTVL.

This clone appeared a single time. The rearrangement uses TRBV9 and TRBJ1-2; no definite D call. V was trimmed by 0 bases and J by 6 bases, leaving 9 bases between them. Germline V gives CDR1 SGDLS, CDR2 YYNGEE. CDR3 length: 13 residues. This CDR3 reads CASSVGPFDGYTF. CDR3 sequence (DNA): TGTGCCAGCAGCGTAGGGCCCTTTGATGGCTACACCTTC.

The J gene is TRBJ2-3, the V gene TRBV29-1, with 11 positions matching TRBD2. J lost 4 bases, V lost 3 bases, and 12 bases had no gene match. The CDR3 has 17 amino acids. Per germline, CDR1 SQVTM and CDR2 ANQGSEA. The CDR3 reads CSVDRGLAGGWADTQYF. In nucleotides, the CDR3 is TGCAGCGTTGATAGGGGGCTAGCGGGAGGATGGGCAGATACGCAGTATTTT.

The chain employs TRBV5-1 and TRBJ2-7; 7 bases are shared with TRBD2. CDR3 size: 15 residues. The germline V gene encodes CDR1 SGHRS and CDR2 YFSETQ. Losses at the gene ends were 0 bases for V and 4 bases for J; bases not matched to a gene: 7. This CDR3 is CASSLGQGGLYEQYF. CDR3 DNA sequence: TGCGCCAGCAGCTTGGGGCAGGGAGGGTTATACGAGCAGTACTTC.

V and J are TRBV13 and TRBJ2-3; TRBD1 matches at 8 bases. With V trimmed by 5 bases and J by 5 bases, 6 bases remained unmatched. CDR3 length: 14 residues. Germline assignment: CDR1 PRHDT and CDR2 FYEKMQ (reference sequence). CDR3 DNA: TGTGCCAGCAGCAGCGGACAGGGTAAAGATACGCAGTATTTT. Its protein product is CASSSGQGKDTQYF.

The DNA of the CDR3 is TGTGCCTGGTTAGGGCCCTCCTACGAGCAGTACTTC. This sequence encodes CAWLGPSYEQYF. The chain has TRBV30 and TRBJ2-7; D ambiguous. Germline assignment: CDR1 GTSNPN and CDR2 SVGIG (reference sequence). With 5 bases removed from V and 0 bases from J, the gap between germline ends came to 8 bases. CDR3 length: 12 residues.

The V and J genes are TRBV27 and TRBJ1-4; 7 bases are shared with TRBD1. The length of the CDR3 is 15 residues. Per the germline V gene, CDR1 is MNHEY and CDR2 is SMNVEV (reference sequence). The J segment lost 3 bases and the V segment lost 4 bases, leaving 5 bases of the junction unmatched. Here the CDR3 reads CASSWRGRPNEKLFF. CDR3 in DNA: TGTGCCAGCAGTTGGAGGGGGCGCCCTAATGAAAAACTGTTTTTT.

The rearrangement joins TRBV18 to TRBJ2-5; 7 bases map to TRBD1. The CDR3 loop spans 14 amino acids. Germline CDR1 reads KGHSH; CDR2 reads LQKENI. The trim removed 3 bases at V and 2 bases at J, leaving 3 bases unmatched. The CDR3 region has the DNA TGTGCCAGCTCACCGAGGGACAGTCAAGAGACCCAGTACTTC. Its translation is CASSPRDSQETQYF. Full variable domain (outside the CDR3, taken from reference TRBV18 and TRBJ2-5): NAGVMQNPRHLVRRRGQEARLRCSPMKGHSHVYWYRQLPEEGLKFMVYLQKENIIDESGMPKERFSAEFPKEGPSILRIQQVVRGDSAAYFCASSPRDSQETQYFGPGTRLLVL.

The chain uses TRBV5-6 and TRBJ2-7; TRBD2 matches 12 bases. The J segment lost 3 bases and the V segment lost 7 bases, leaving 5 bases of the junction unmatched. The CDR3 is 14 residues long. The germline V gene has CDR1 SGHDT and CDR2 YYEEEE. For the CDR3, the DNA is TGTGCCAGCTCGACTAGCGGGAGTTTCTACGAGCAGTACTTC. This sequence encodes CASSTSGSFYEQYF. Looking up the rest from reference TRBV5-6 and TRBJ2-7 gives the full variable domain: DAGVTQSPTHLIKTRGQQVTLRCSPKSGHDTVSWYQQALGQGPQFIFQYYEEEERQRGNFPDRFSGHQFPNYSSELNVNALLLGDSALYLCASSTSGSFYEQYFGPGTRLTVT.

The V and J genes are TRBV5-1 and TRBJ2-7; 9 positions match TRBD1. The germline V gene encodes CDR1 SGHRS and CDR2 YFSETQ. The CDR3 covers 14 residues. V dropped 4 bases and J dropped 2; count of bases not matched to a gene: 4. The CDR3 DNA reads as TGCGCCAGCAGCGATACAGGGGGCGCCTACGAGCAGTACTTC. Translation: CASSDTGGAYEQYF.

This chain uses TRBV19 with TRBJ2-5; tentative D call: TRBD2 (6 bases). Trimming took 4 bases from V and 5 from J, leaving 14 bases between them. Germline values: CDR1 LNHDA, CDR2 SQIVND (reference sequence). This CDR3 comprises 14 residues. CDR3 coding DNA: TGTGCCAGTAGTACTAGCGCGGTGGGGGAGACCCAGTACTTC. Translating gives CASSTSAVGETQYF. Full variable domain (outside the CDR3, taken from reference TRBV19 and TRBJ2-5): DGGITQSPKYLFRKEGQNVTLSCEQNLNHDAMYWYRQDPGQGLRLIYYSQIVNDFQKGDIAEGYSVSREKKESFPLTVTSAQKNPTAFYLCASSTSAVGETQYFGPGTRLLVL.

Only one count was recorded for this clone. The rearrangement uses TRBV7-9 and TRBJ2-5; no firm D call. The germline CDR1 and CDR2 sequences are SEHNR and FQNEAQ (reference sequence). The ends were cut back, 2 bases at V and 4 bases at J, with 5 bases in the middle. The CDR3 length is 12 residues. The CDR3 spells CASSLFGETQYF. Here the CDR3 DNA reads TGTGCCAGCAGCTTATTCGGAGAGACCCAGTACTTC. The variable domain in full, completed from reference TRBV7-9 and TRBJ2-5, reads DTGVSQNPRHKITKRGQNVTFRCDPISEHNRLYWYRQTLGQGPEFLTYFQNEAQLEKSRLLSDRFSAERPKGSFSTLEIQRTEQGDSAMYLCASSLFGETQYFGPGTRLLVL.

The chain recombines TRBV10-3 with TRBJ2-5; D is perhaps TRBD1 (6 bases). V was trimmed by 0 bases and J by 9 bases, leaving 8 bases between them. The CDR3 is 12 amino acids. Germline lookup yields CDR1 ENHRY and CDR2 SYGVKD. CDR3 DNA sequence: TGTGCCATCAGTGAGTCGCAGGGGTCCCAGTACTTC. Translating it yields CAISESQGSQYF.

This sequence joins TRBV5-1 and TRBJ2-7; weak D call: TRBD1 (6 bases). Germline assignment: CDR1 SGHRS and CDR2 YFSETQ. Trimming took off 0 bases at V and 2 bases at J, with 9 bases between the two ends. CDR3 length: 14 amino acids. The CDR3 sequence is CASSLAGQAYEQYF. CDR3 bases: TGCGCCAGCAGCTTGGCGGGACAAGCCTACGAGCAGTACTTC.

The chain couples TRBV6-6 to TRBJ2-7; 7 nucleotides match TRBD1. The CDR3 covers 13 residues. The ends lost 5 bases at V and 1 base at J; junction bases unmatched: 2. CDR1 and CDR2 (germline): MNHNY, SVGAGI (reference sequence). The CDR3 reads CASSRQGSYEQYF. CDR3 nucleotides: TGTGCCAGCAGTCGACAGGGTTCCTACGAGCAGTACTTC.

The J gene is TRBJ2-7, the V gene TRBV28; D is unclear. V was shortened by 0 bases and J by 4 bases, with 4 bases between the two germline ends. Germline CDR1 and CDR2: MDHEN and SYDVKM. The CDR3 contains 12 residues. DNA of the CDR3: TGTGCCAGCAGTTTATGGACTTACGAGCAGTACTTC. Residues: CASSLWTYEQYF. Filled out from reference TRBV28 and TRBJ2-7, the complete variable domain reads DVKVTQSSRYLVKRTGEKVFLECVQDMDHENMFWYRQDPGLGLRLIYFSYDVKMKEKGDIPEGYSVSREKKERFSLILESASTNQTSMYLCASSLWTYEQYFGPGTRLTVT.

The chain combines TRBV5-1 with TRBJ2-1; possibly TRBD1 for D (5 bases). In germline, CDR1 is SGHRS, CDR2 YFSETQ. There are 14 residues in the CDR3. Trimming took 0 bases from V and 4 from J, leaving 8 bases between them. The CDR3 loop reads CASSLEGAYNEQFF. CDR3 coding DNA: TGCGCCAGCAGCTTGGAAGGGGCGTACAATGAGCAGTTCTTC. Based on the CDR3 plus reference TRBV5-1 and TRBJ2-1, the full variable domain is KAGVTQTPRYLIKTRGQQVTLSCSPISGHRSVSWYQQTPGQGLQFLFEYFSETQRNKGNFPGRFSGRQFSNSRSEMNVSTLELGDSALYLCASSLEGAYNEQFFGPGTRLTVL.

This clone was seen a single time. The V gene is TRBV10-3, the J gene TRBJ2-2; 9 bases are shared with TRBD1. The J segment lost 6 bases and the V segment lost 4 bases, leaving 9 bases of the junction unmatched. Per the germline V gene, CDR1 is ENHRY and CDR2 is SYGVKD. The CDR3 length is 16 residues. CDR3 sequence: CAISGTGTGSSGELFF. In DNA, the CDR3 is TGTGCCATCAGTGGGACCGGGACAGGGTCGTCCGGGGAGCTGTTTTTT.